Listed below are T cell receptor beta chains from one sample, sequenced in a study of memory CD4+ T cells and cytomegalovirus serostatus. Generated by immunoSEQ multiplex PCR, the TCRdb table keeps only in-frame clones and is missing some. The profile shows some 48,000 clones, roughly 80% of them singletons. The specimen sequenced was memory CD4+ T cells from blood. The receptors were gathered from an adult in good health and CMV-seronegative. CDR3s include the opening cysteine and the closing phenylalanine or tryptophan. The D gene is left open where the match is weak. The size field is filled for only some rows; it gives once, few, many or a size class.

abundance: few; d_gene: TRBD1; v_gene: TRBV6-6; j_gene: TRBJ2-7; CDR3aa: CASSYLGTGAEQYF; CDR3nt: TGTGCCAGCAGTTACCTGGGGACAGGGGCCGAGCAGTACTTC
abundance: few; d_gene: -; v_gene: TRBV19; j_gene: TRBJ2-1; CDR3aa: CASSIQAHNEQFF; CDR3nt: TGTGCCAGTAGTATACAGGCGCACAATGAGCAGTTCTTC
abundance: once; d_gene: -; v_gene: TRBV29-1; j_gene: TRBJ2-1; CDR3aa: CSVVVGPSSYNEQFF; CDR3nt: TGCAGCGTTGTAGTCGGACCGAGCTCCTACAATGAGCAGTTCTTC
abundance: -; d_gene: -; v_gene: TRBV29-1; j_gene: TRBJ2-3; CDR3aa: CSVEQDTDTQYF; CDR3nt: TGCAGCGTTGAACAGGACACAGATACGCAGTATTTT
abundance: -; d_gene: -; v_gene: TRBV14; j_gene: TRBJ2-7; CDR3aa: CASSSGGGRGTYEQYF; CDR3nt: TGTGCCAGCAGTTCTGGTGGGGGGCGTGGAACCTACGAGCAGTACTTC
abundance: -; d_gene: TRBD1; v_gene: TRBV5-1; j_gene: TRBJ1-2; CDR3aa: CASSPGQGGYGYTF; CDR3nt: TGCGCCAGCAGCCCGGGACAGGGAGGCTATGGCTACACCTTC
abundance: -; d_gene: TRBD2; v_gene: TRBV7-3; j_gene: TRBJ2-1; CDR3aa: CASSLKGTSFEQFF; CDR3nt: TGTGCCAGCAGCTTAAAAGGGACTAGCTTTGAGCAGTTCTTC
abundance: -; d_gene: TRBD1; v_gene: TRBV2; j_gene: TRBJ1-1; CDR3aa: CASRPPGTGPTEAFF; CDR3nt: TGTGCCAGCAGGCCCCCAGGGACAGGGCCCACTGAAGCTTTCTTT
abundance: -; d_gene: -; v_gene: TRBV29-1; j_gene: TRBJ2-1; CDR3aa: CSVLPDLRMTRNEQFF; CDR3nt: TGCAGCGTACTACCCGACCTCCGAATGACGAGGAATGAGCAGTTCTTC
abundance: -; d_gene: TRBD2; v_gene: TRBV5-1; j_gene: TRBJ2-4; CDR3aa: CASSLVPGASGKNIQYF; CDR3nt: TGCGCCAGCAGCTTAGTTCCCGGGGCTAGCGGCAAAAACATTCAGTACTTC
abundance: -; d_gene: TRBD2; v_gene: TRBV7-6; j_gene: TRBJ2-1; CDR3aa: CASSLDSANREGGNEQFF; CDR3nt: TGTGCCAGCAGCTTAGACTCGGCTAACCGGGAGGGAGGCAATGAGCAGTTCTTC
abundance: -; d_gene: TRBD1; v_gene: TRBV6-6; j_gene: TRBJ1-1; CDR3aa: CASRRRGGTVDTEAFF; CDR3nt: TGTGCCAGCAGAAGAAGGGGAGGGACAGTAGACACTGAAGCTTTCTTT
abundance: -; d_gene: -; v_gene: TRBV7-2; j_gene: TRBJ2-1; CDR3aa: CASSFGSKGNEQFF; CDR3nt: TGTGCCAGCAGCTTCGGGAGCAAGGGCAATGAGCAGTTCTTC
abundance: few; d_gene: -; v_gene: TRBV5-1; j_gene: TRBJ2-5; CDR3aa: CASAEETQYF; CDR3nt: TGCGCCAGCGCTGAAGAGACCCAGTACTTC
abundance: -; d_gene: TRBD1; v_gene: TRBV7-9; j_gene: TRBJ2-1; CDR3aa: CASSLTMRTGHEQFF; CDR3nt: TGTGCCAGCAGCTTAACCATGAGGACAGGCCATGAGCAGTTCTTC
abundance: few; d_gene: -; v_gene: TRBV5-4; j_gene: TRBJ2-1; CDR3aa: CASSHMTSSYNEQFF; CDR3nt: TGTGCCAGCAGCCATATGACTAGTTCCTACAATGAGCAGTTCTTC
abundance: -; d_gene: TRBD1; v_gene: TRBV10-3; j_gene: TRBJ1-2; CDR3aa: CAISGGTGHIGYTF; CDR3nt: TGTGCCATCAGCGGGGGGACAGGGCATATTGGCTACACCTTC
abundance: -; d_gene: -; v_gene: TRBV5-1; j_gene: TRBJ2-5; CDR3aa: CASSLELAPMRETQYF; CDR3nt: TGCGCCAGCAGCTTGGAATTAGCGCCTATGCGGGAGACCCAGTACTTC
abundance: -; d_gene: -; v_gene: TRBV28; j_gene: TRBJ1-5; CDR3aa: CAGAGGGLGNQPQHF; CDR3nt: TGTGCCGGGGCTGGGGGTGGTTTGGGCAATCAGCCCCAGCATTTT
abundance: -; d_gene: -; v_gene: TRBV15; j_gene: TRBJ2-1; CDR3aa: CATSRLAEQFF; CDR3nt: TGTGCCACCAGCAGACTAGCGGAGCAGTTCTTC
abundance: few; d_gene: -; v_gene: TRBV27; j_gene: TRBJ2-1; CDR3aa: CASTNFGRNNEQFF; CDR3nt: TGTGCCAGCACTAACTTCGGCCGGAACAATGAGCAGTTCTTC
abundance: -; d_gene: TRBD2; v_gene: TRBV7-9; j_gene: TRBJ2-3; CDR3aa: CASSLRAGGRTDTQYF; CDR3nt: TGTGCCAGCAGCTTAAGGGCGGGAGGTCGCACAGATACGCAGTATTTT
abundance: -; d_gene: -; v_gene: TRBV5-5; j_gene: TRBJ1-2; CDR3aa: CASNVQGVRNGYTF; CDR3nt: TGTGCCAGCAACGTACAGGGAGTTAGAAATGGCTACACCTTC
abundance: few; d_gene: -; v_gene: TRBV7-2; j_gene: TRBJ2-5; CDR3aa: CASSLPLELEETQYF; CDR3nt: TGTGCCAGCAGCTTACCACTAGAGTTAGAAGAGACCCAGTACTTC
abundance: -; d_gene: TRBD1; v_gene: TRBV9; j_gene: TRBJ2-2; CDR3aa: CASSVAGTVNAGELFF; CDR3nt: TGTGCCAGCAGCGTAGCCGGGACAGTAAACGCCGGGGAGCTGTTTTTT
abundance: -; d_gene: -; v_gene: TRBV6-1; j_gene: TRBJ1-5; CDR3aa: CASSEAGAGDQPQHF; CDR3nt: TGTGCCAGCAGTGAAGCGGGGGCAGGGGATCAGCCCCAGCATTTT
abundance: few; d_gene: TRBD2; v_gene: TRBV7-9; j_gene: TRBJ2-7; CDR3aa: CASSLVSGLVREQYF; CDR3nt: TGTGCCAGCAGCTTAGTATCCGGACTAGTTCGCGAGCAGTACTTC
abundance: few; d_gene: TRBD2; v_gene: TRBV5-6; j_gene: TRBJ2-3; CDR3aa: CASSRLAGGKADTQYF; CDR3nt: TGTGCCAGCTCCCGACTAGCGGGAGGGAAAGCAGATACGCAGTATTTT
abundance: -; d_gene: TRBD1; v_gene: TRBV6-1; j_gene: TRBJ1-5; CDR3aa: CASSARTGGNQPQHF; CDR3nt: TGTGCCAGCAGTGCCAGGACAGGGGGGAATCAGCCCCAGCATTTT
abundance: few; d_gene: -; v_gene: TRBV2; j_gene: TRBJ2-7; CDR3aa: CASSRVRYEQYF; CDR3nt: TGTGCCAGCTCCCGAGTGAGGTACGAGCAGTACTTC
abundance: -; d_gene: -; v_gene: TRBV7-9; j_gene: TRBJ2-5; CDR3aa: CASSLALETQYF; CDR3nt: TGTGCCAGCAGCTTGGCCTTAGAGACCCAGTACTTC
abundance: -; d_gene: TRBD1; v_gene: TRBV5-1; j_gene: TRBJ2-7; CDR3aa: CASSLLQGAYEQYF; CDR3nt: TGCGCCAGCAGCTTGTTACAGGGGGCCTACGAGCAGTACTTC
abundance: -; d_gene: TRBD1; v_gene: TRBV19; j_gene: TRBJ2-6; CDR3aa: CASIGGQIISGANVLTF; CDR3nt: TGTGCCAGCATTGGGGGACAGATAATTTCTGGGGCCAACGTCCTGACTTTC
abundance: -; d_gene: TRBD2; v_gene: TRBV4-2; j_gene: TRBJ2-2; CDR3aa: CASSQKKTSGLHHSNTGELFF; CDR3nt: TGTGCCAGCAGCCAGAAGAAGACTAGCGGGCTTCATCACTCGAACACCGGGGAGCTGTTTTTT
abundance: -; d_gene: -; v_gene: TRBV5-4; j_gene: TRBJ2-3; CDR3aa: CASSLVGGGTDTQYF; CDR3nt: TGTGCCAGCAGCTTGGTTGGGGGCGGCACAGATACGCAGTATTTT